This T cell receptor beta chain came from a study of blood T cell repertoires in COVID-19. As for the study in general: Collection of acute and convalescent COVID-19 samples took place in the United States, Italy and Spain. Nucleic acid was either cDNA or gDNA, and it came from T cells, B-cell-depleted T cells, or PBMCs.

Per the original data handling: From reference gene primer amplification, estimates of nucleated cell counts were derived. Libraries were prepared by immunoSEQ multiplex PCR; TCRdb keeps only in-frame clonotypes and omits some of them. V and J calls plus clone size are reproduced from that table; the DNA served to infer D and trimming. Altogether 450,000 or so clones are present, 89% being singletons, with the ten largest covering 0.7% to 1%. The V gene lost 1 base and the J gene lost 7 bases, with 14 bases spanning the gap. This CDR3 comprises 15 residues. CDR1 and CDR2 (germline): LGHDT, YNNKEL (reference sequence).

The sequenced sample was peripheral blood. The rearrangement links TRBV3-1 (or the pseudogene TRBV3-2) to TRBJ2-1, with D tentatively TRBD2 (6 bases). This clonotype was obtained from a man aged 18 to 29 with COVID-19, enrolled during active disease. The CDR3 region has the DNA TGTGCCAGCAGCCAAGTCGGAGCGGGTGATAATGAGCAGTTCTTC. It yields the protein CASSQVGAGDNEQFF.